This T cell receptor beta chain is drawn from a study of T cells in Graves' hyperthyroidism and ophthalmopathy. Per germline, CDR1 MNHEY and CDR2 SVGAGI. V was pared by 4 bases and J by 3 bases, with 24 bases between. CDR3 size: 18 residues. There were TCR beta CDR3 regions amplified from RNA transcripts. HTBI primers drove first-round RT-PCR of the TCR CDR3. Via MiXCR, TCRdb re-called the multiplex PCR reads, giving one row per CDR3 protein. The sample shows 250,000 to 350,000 distinct CDR3 sequences, about 17% of them seen only once. J is TRBJ2-5 and V is TRBV6-5; the D gene is possibly TRBD1 (6 bases). Sequencing input: blood. This receptor was obtained from a woman aged 60-70 years with Graves' ophthalmopathy. CDR3 DNA sequence: TGTGCCAGCAGTTCTCTGCGTGTGGGGGCGCAAATAAAAGAGACCCAGTACTTC. This sequence encodes CASSSLRVGAQIKETQYF.